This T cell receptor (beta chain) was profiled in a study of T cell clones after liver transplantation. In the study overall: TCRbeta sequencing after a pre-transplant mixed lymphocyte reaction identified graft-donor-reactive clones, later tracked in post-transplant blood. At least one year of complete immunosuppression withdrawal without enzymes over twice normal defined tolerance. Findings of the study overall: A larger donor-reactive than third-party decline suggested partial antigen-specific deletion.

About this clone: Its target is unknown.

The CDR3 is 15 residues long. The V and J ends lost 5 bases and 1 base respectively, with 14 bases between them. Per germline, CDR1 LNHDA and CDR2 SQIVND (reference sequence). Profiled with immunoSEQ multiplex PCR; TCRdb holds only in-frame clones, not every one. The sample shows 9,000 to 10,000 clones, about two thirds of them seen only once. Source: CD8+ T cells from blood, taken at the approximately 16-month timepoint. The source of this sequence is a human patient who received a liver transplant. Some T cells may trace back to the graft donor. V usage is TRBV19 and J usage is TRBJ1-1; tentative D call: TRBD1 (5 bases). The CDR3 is CASSLNGAGNTEAFF. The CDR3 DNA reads TGTGCCAGTAGTCTCAATGGGGCAGGGAACACTGAAGCTTTCTTT.